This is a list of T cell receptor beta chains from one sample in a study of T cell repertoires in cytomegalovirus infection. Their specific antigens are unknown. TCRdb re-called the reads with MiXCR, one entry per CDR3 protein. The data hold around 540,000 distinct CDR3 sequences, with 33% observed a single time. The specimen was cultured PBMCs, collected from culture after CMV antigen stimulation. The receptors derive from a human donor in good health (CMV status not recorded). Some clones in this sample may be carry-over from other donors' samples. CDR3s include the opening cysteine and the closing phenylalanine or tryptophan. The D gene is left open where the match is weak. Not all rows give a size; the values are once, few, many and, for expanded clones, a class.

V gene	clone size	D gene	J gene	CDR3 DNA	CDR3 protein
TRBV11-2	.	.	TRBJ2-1	TGTGCCAGCAGCCGCCCCGGGGTTCACAATGAGCAGTTCTTC	CASSRPGVHNEQFF
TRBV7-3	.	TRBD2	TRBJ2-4	TGTGCCAGCAGCGCCAGCGGGAGGGCCGGTGCAAACATTCAGTACTTC	CASSASGRAGANIQYF
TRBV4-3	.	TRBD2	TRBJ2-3	TGCGCCAGCAGCCGCCAAGGACTAGCGGGGACTAGCACAGATACGCAGTATTTT	CASSRQGLAGTSTDTQYF
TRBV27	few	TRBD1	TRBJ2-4	TGTGCCAGCAGATATTACGGGACAGGGGACAAAAACATTCAGTACTTC	CASRYYGTGDKNIQYF
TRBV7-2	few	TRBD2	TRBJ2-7	TGTGCCAGCAGCTTAGAGAGCGGGCTAGCGGGATCACCCTACGAGCAGTACTTC	CASSLESGLAGSPYEQYF
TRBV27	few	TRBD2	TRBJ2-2	TGTGCCAGCAGTTTATTCCCCAGGACTAGCGGGGTCACCGGGGAGCTGTTTTTT	CASSLFPRTSGVTGELFF
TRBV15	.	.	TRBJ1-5	TGTGCCACCAGCAGAGATGTGCATCAGCCCCAGCATTTT	CATSRDVHQPQHF
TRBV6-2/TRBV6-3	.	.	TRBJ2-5	TGTGCCAGCAGTTACTTAGGGGGATCGGTGGAGACCCAGTACTTC	CASSYLGGSVETQYF
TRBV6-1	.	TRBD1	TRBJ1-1	TGTGCCAGCAGTACGACTCCAGACAGGGCCACTGAAGCTTTCTTT	CASSTTPDRATEAFF
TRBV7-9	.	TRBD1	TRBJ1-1	TGTGCCAGCCACCGAACAGGGGGCGCGAACACTGAAGCTTTCTTT	CASHRTGGANTEAFF
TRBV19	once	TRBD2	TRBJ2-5	TGTGCCAGTAGTGGGGCGGGAGGGCCACAGACCCAGTACTTC	CASSGAGGPQTQYF
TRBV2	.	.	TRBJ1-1	TGTGCCAGCAGTGCGGAGGGGGTGGGGACTGAAGCTTTCTTT	CASSAEGVGTEAFF
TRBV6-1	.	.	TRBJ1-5	TGTGCCAGCAGCACGGGGATACTGAGCAATCAGCCCCAGCATTTT	CASSTGILSNQPQHF
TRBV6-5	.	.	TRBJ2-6	TGTGCCAGCAGAAGAAGCCCAAGCTCTGGGGCCAACGTCCTGACTTTC	CASRRSPSSGANVLTF
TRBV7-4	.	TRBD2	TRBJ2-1	TGTGCCAGCAGCTTAGCTAGCGGGAGGAACAATGAGCAGTTCTTC	CASSLASGRNNEQFF
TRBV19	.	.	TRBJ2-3	TGTGCCAGTAGTGTGGGAGGGGGCAGCACAGATACGCAGTATTTT	CASSVGGGSTDTQYF
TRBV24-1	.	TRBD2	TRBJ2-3	TGTGCCACCAGTGATCCCTCCTGGACTAGCGGGAGTTCAGATACGCAGTATTTT	CATSDPSWTSGSSDTQYF
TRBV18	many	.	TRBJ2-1	TGTGCCAGCTCACCAGGACTCAGAGGCGAGCAGTTCTTC	CASSPGLRGEQFF
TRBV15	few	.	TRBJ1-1	TGTGCCACCAGCAGAGAGGGGGCTTGGAACACTGAAGCTTTCTTT	CATSREGAWNTEAFF
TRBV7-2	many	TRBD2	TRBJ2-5	TGTGCCAGCAGCTCGGGACTAGCGGAGGGAGAGACCCAGTACTTC	CASSSGLAEGETQYF
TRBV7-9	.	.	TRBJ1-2	TGTGCCAGCAGCAAGCCCAGGGGAGACTATGGCTACACCTTC	CASSKPRGDYGYTF
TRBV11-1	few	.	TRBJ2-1	TGTGCCAGCAGCTTAGACACAGAAAAGTACAATGAGCAGTTCTTC	CASSLDTEKYNEQFF
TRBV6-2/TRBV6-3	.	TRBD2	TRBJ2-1	TGTGCCAGCAGTAAGGGACTAGCGGGAGTAAGGTACAATGAGCAGTTCTTC	CASSKGLAGVRYNEQFF
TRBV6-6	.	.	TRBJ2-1	TGTGCCACCCTCCACCACGTCGCGAGGAACTCCTACAATGAGCAGTTCTTC	CATLHHVARNSYNEQFF
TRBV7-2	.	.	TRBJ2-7	TGTGCCAGCAGCCCAGCCGTACACGAGCAGTACTTC	CASSPAVHEQYF
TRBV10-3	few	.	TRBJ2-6	TGTGCCATCAACCAAAGACGGGACTCTGGGGCCAACGTCCTGACTTTC	CAINQRRDSGANVLTF
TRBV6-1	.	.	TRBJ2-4	TGTGCCAGCAGTGAATCTGGCAGGGTTGACATTCAGTACTTC	CASSESGRVDIQYF
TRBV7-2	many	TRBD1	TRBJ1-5	TGTGCCAGCAGCCAGACAGGGTCCAATCAGCCCCAGCATTTT	CASSQTGSNQPQHF
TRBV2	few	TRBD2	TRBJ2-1	TGTGCCAGCAGTGTATCTAGCGGGAGCAATGAGCAGTTCTTC	CASSVSSGSNEQFF
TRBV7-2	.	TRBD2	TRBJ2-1	TGTGCCAGCAGCCCCGAGCTAGCGGGAGTTTACAATGAGCAGTTCTTC	CASSPELAGVYNEQFF
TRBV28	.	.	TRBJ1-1	TGTGCCAGCCGATCTCCGGGGTCGGTTCGGCTTGGGGACACTGAAGCTTTCTTT	CASRSPGSVRLGDTEAFF
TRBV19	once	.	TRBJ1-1	TGTGCCAGTAGTATAGTCACAGGAGGAGGGACTGAAGCTTTCTTT	CASSIVTGGGTEAFF
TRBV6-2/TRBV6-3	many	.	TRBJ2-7	TGTGCCAGCAGCTCAACCGATTACGAGCAGTACTTC	CASSSTDYEQYF
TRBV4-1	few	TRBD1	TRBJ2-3	TGCGCCAGCAGCCTTTGGACAGGGGGAGCAGATACGCAGTATTTT	CASSLWTGGADTQYF
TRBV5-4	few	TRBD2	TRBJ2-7	TGTGCCAGCAGCTTGGGGGGAGTAGCGGGACGCTACGAGCAGTACTTC	CASSLGGVAGRYEQYF